This T cell receptor beta chain was captured in a study of blood T cells in healthy people across ages. The study, taken as a whole, reports: In older individuals, TCR beta diversity per million T cells was lower, falling roughly linearly with age.

Turning to this clonotype: Antigen unknown.

Germline CDR1 LNHDA, CDR2 SQIVND (reference sequence). The CDR3 is made up of 16 amino acids. Trimming took 4 bases from V and 0 from J; bases not matched to a gene: 6. A second about 6 to 12 cycle PCR used barcoded and J-beta primers. TCRdb ran MiXCR on the 5' RACE reads and lists one entry per CDR3 protein. The data show approximately 880,000 distinct CDR3 sequences, with roughly 48% seen just once and roughly 13% held by the top ten. This receptor was identified in a man aged 30 to 39 in good health. This rearrangement joins TRBV19 to TRBJ2-3; 8 positions agree with TRBD2. Sequencing was carried out using blood. The CDR3 DNA sequence: TGTGCCAGTAGTACGATAGCGGGGCATAGCACAGATACGCAGTATTTT. Amino acids: CASSTIAGHSTDTQYF.